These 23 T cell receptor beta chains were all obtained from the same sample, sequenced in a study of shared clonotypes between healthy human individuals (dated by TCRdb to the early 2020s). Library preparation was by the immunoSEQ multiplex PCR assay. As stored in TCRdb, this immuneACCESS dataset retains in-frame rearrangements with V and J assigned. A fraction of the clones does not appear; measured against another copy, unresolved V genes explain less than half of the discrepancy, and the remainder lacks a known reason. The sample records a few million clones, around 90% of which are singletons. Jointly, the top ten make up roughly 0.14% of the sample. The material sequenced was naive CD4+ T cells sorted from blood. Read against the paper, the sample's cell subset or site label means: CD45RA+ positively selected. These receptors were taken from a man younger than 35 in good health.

The CDR3 is CASSLPLGQGRQETQYF. CDR3 DNA sequence: TGCGCCAGCAGCCTACCACTGGGGCAGGGTAGACAAGAGACCCAGTACTTC. The chain links TRBV4-3 to TRBJ2-5, with D possibly being TRBD1 (5 bases). Between the trimmed V and J ends, which lost 4 bases and 2 bases, there was a span of 20 bases. This CDR3 has 17 residues. Germline assignment: CDR1 LGHNA and CDR2 YSLEER.

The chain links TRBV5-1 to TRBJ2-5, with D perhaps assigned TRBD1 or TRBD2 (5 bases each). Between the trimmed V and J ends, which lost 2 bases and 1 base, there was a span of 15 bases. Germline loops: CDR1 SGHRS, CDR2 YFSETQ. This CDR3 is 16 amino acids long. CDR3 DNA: TGCGCCAGCAGCTTTGGAAGGGACGGAAGCCAAGAGACCCAGTACTTC. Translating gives CASSFGRDGSQETQYF. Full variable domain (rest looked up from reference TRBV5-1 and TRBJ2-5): KAGVTQTPRYLIKTRGQQVTLSCSPISGHRSVSWYQQTPGQGLQFLFEYFSETQRNKGNFPGRFSGRQFSNSRSEMNVSTLELGDSALYLCASSFGRDGSQETQYFGPGTRLLVL.

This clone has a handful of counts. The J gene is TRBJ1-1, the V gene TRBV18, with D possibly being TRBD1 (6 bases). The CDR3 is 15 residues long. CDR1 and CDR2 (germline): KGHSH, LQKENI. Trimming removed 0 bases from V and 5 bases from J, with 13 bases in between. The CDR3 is CASSPPGGAGTEAFF. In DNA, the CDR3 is TGTGCCAGCTCACCACCGGGGGGCGCGGGGACTGAAGCTTTCTTT.

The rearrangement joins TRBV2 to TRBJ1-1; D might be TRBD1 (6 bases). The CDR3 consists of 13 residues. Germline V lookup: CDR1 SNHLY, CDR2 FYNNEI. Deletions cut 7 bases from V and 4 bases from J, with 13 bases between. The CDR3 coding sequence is TGTGCCAGCACCTCCGAAGGGGGCACTGAAGCTTTCTTT. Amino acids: CASTSEGGTEAFF.

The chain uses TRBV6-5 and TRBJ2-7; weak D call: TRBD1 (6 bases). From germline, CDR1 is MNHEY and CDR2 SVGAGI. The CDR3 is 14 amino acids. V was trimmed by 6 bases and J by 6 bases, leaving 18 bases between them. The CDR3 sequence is CASSVQGRLAEQYF. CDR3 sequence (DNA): TGTGCCAGCAGCGTCCAGGGGCGGCTAGCCGAGCAGTACTTC.

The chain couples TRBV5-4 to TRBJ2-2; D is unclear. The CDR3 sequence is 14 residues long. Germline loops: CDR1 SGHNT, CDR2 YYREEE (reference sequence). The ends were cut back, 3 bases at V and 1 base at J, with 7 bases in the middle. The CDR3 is CASSSQRNTGELFF. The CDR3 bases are TGTGCCAGCAGCTCACAGAGGAACACCGGGGAGCTGTTTTTT.

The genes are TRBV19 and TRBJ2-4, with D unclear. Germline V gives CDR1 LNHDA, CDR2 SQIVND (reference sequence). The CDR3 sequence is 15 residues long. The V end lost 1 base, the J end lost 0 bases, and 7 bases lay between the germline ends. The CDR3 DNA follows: TGTGCCAGTAGTATAGTCGACGGAGCCAAAAACATTCAGTACTTC. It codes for CASSIVDGAKNIQYF.

The DNA of the CDR3 is TGTGCCAGCAGTTTACAATTTTACGAGCAGTACTTC. The encoded protein is CASSLQFYEQYF. The chain has TRBV28 and TRBJ2-7, with unresolved D. Between the trimmed V and J ends, which lost 2 bases and 4 bases, there was a span of 6 bases. This CDR3 is built from 12 residues. The V gene's germline CDR1 is MDHEN and CDR2 SYDVKM.

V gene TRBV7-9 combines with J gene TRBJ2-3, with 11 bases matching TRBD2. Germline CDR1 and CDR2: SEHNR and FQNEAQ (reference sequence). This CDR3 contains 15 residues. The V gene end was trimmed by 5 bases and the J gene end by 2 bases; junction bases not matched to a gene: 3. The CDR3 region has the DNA TGTGCCAGCAGCCCTAGCGGGGGGACCACAGATACGCAGTATTTT. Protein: CASSPSGGTTDTQYF.

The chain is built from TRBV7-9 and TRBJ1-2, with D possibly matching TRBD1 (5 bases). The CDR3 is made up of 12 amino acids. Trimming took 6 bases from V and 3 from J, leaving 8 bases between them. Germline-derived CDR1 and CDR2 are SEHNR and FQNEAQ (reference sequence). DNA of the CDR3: TGTGCCAGCAGTGGGGGGGACTATGGCTACACCTTC. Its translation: CASSGGDYGYTF.

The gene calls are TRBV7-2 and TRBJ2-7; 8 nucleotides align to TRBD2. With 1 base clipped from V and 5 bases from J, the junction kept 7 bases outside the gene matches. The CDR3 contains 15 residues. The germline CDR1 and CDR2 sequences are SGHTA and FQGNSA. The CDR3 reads CASSLGGTSKNEQYF. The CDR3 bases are TGTGCCAGCAGCTTAGGAGGGACTAGTAAGAACGAGCAGTACTTC. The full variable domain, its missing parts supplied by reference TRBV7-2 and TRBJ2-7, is GAGVSQSPSNKVTEKGKDVELRCDPISGHTALYWYRQSLGQGLEFLIYFQGNSAPDKSGLPSDRFSAERTGGSVSTLTIQRTQQEDSAVYLCASSLGGTSKNEQYFGPGTRLTVT.

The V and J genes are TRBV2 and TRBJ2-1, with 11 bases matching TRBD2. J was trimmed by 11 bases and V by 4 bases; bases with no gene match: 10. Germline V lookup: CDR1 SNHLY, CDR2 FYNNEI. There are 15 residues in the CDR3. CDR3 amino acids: CASSGVELAGGQQFF. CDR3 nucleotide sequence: TGTGCCAGCAGTGGAGTTGAGCTAGCGGGGGGCCAGCAGTTCTTC.

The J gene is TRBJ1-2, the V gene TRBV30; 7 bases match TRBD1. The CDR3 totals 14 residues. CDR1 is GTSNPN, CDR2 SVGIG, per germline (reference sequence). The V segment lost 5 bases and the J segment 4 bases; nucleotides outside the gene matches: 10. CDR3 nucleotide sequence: TGTGCCTGGGCGACAGGGACAACGGTCTATGGCTACACCTTC. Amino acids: CAWATGTTVYGYTF. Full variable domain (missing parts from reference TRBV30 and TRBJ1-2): SQTIHQWPATLVQPVGSPLSLECTVEGTSNPNLYWYRQAAGRGLQLLFYSVGIGQISSEVPQNLSASRPQDRQFILSSKKLLLSDSGFYLCAWATGTTVYGYTFGSGTRLTVV.

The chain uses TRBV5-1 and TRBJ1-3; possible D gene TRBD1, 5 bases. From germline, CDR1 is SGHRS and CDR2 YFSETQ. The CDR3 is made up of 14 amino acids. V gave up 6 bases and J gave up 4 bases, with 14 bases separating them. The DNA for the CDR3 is TGCGCCAGCACTCGAGGGGATTCAGGAAACACCATATATTTT. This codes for CASTRGDSGNTIYF. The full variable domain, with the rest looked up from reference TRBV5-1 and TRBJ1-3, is KAGVTQTPRYLIKTRGQQVTLSCSPISGHRSVSWYQQTPGQGLQFLFEYFSETQRNKGNFPGRFSGRQFSNSRSEMNVSTLELGDSALYLCASTRGDSGNTIYFGEGSWLTVV.

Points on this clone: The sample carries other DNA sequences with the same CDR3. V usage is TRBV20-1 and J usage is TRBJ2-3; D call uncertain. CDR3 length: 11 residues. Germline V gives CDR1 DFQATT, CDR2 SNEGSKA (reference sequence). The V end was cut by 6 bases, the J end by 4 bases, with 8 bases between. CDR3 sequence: CSAPLADTQYF. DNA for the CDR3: TGCAGTGCCCCGTTGGCAGATACGCAGTATTTT.

CDR3 bases: TGTGCCAGTAGTACGGGACTAGCGGGGGGCGGGCATGAGCAGTTCTTC. This sequence encodes CASSTGLAGGGHEQFF. This sequence joins TRBV19 and TRBJ2-1; 15 nucleotides agree with TRBD2. Unmatched junction bases numbered 6, after V lost 4 bases and J lost 8 bases. CDR1 and CDR2 (germline): LNHDA, SQIVND (reference sequence). The CDR3 runs 16 residues.

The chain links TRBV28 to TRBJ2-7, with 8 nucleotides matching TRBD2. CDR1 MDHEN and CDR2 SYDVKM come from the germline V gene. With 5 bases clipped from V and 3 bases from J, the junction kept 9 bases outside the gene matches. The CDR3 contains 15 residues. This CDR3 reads CASSVPGLGNYEQYF. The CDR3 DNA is TGTGCCAGCAGTGTGCCGGGACTAGGTAACTACGAGCAGTACTTC.

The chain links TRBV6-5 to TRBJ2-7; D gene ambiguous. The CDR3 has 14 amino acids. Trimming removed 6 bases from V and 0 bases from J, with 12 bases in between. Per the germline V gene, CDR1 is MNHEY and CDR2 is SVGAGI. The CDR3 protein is CASSKDGYSYEQYF. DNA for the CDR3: TGTGCCAGCAGCAAAGACGGGTACTCCTACGAGCAGTACTTC.

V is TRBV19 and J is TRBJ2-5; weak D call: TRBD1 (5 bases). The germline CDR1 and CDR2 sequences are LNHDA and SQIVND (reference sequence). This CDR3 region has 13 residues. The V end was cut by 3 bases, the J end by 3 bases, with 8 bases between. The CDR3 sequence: CASSMGLEETQYF. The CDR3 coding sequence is TGTGCCAGTAGTATGGGGCTAGAAGAGACCCAGTACTTC.

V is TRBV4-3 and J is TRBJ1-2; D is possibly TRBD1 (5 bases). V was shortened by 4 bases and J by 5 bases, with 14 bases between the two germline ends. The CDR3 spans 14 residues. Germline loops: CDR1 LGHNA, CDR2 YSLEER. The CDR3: CASSRTGTPYGYTF. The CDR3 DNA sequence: TGCGCCAGCAGCCGCACCGGGACTCCATATGGCTACACCTTC.

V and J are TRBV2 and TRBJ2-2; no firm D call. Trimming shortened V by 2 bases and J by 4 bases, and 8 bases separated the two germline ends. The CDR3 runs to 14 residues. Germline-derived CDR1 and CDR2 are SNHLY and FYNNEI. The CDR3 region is CASSEWATTGELFF. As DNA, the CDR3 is TGTGCCAGCAGTGAATGGGCGACCACCGGGGAGCTGTTTTTT.

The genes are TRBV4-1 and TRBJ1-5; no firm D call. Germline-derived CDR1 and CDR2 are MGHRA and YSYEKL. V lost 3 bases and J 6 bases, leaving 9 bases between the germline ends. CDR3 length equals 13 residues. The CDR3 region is CASSHPGGQPQHF. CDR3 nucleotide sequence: TGCGCCAGCAGCCACCCCGGCGGTCAGCCCCAGCATTTT.

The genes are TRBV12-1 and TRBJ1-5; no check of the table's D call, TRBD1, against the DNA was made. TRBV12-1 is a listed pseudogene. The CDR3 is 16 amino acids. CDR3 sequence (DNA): TGTGCCAGCAGCTTTCGGCCAGGGGAGCAGTATCAGCCCCAGCATTTT. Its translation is CASSFRPGEQYQPQHF.